This passage covers 9 T cell receptor beta chains from one sample sequenced in a study of identical twins. Using its own MiXCR run on the 5' RACE reads, TCRdb lists one record per CDR3 protein. The table shows roughly 630,000 distinct CDR3 sequences, with just over 7% occurring only once. The data also belong to a second study, concerning yellow fever vaccine responses in identical twins.

Source material: PBMCs. Receptors originate from a woman between 18 and 30 years old in good health.

This clonotype occurred many times. This chain joins TRBV12-3 or TRBV12-4 and TRBJ2-1, with 7 bases aligning to TRBD2. Trimming at V came to 2 bases and at J to 7 bases, leaving 8 bases not matched to a gene. This CDR3 is built from 15 residues. Here the CDR3 reads CASSLWEGMENEQFF. The CDR3 region has the DNA TGTGCCAGCAGTTTATGGGAGGGAATGGAGAATGAGCAGTTCTTC.

This clonotype showed up just a few times. The chain links TRBV3-1 to TRBJ2-7; 12 nucleotides agree with TRBD1. With 0 bases clipped from V and 2 bases from J, the junction kept 8 bases outside the gene matches. Per germline, CDR1 LGHDT and CDR2 YNNKEL (reference sequence). CDR3 size: 18 residues. The CDR3 region has the DNA TGTGCCAGCAGCCAAGAGCGGGACAGGGGGCCCAGCACCTACGAGCAGTACGTC. Protein sequence: CASSQERDRGPSTYEQYV.

The chain couples TRBV12-3 or TRBV12-4 to TRBJ1-1; no definite D call. The germline V and J ends were trimmed by 4 bases and 7 bases, with 10 bases remaining between them. The CDR3 contains 12 residues. CDR3 protein: CASSSGPDEAFF. The DNA for the CDR3 is TGTGCCAGCAGTTCGGGCCCGGATGAAGCTTTCTTT.

A few counts support this clonotype. The chain is built from TRBV7-6 and TRBJ2-1; 11 nucleotides agree with TRBD2. The CDR3 covers 19 residues. Trimming removed 1 base from V and 0 bases from J; junction bases left unmatched: 8. Germline assignment: CDR1 SGHVS and CDR2 FNYEAQ. The CDR3 region is CASSLEGLADFSSYNEQFF. CDR3 nucleotide sequence: TGTGCCAGCAGCTTAGAGGGACTAGCGGATTTTAGCTCCTACAATGAGCAGTTCTTC.

This clonotype appeared many times. This sequence joins TRBV7-9 and TRBJ2-4, with D perhaps matching TRBD2 (5 bases). Germline CDR1 and CDR2: SEHNR and FQNEAQ (reference sequence). The V end was cut by 2 bases, the J end by 5 bases, with 10 bases between. The CDR3 sequence is 14 residues long. CDR3 sequence reads: CASSLLASENIQYF. DNA for the CDR3: TGTGCCAGCAGCTTACTAGCATCGGAAAACATTCAGTACTTC.

This clonotype was recorded a few times. J is TRBJ2-1 and V is TRBV7-3; TRBD2 matches 15 bases. From germline, CDR1 is SGHTA and CDR2 FQGTGA. This CDR3 region has 19 residues. With 0 bases clipped from V and 4 bases from J, the junction kept 7 bases outside the gene matches. The DNA of the CDR3 is TGTGCCAGCAGCTTAACGAGCGGGACTAGCGGGAGGCTTTACAATGAGCAGTTCTTC. Amino acids: CASSLTSGTSGRLYNEQFF.

This clonotype came up a few times. V gene TRBV28 combines with J gene TRBJ2-5; D remains unclear. V was cut by 3 bases and J by 3 bases, with 14 bases left in between. Germline V gene lookup returns CDR1 MDHEN and CDR2 SYDVKM. CDR3 length: 15 amino acids. CDR3 coding DNA: TGTGCCAGCAGTTTGGAGAGGAGCCCCAAAGAGACCCAGTACTTC. This sequence encodes CASSLERSPKETQYF.

This chain connects TRBV7-9 to TRBJ1-1; a weak D match, TRBD1 (5 bases). The CDR3 is 15 residues long. Germline V gene lookup returns CDR1 SEHNR and CDR2 FQNEAQ (reference sequence). Between the trimmed V and J ends, which lost 1 base and 3 bases, there was a span of 12 bases. The chain's CDR3 is CASSLVQIRDTEAFF. CDR3 in DNA: TGTGCCAGCAGCTTAGTTCAAATCAGGGACACTGAAGCTTTCTTT.

In its sample, this clonotype was seen a few times. This chain connects TRBV27 to TRBJ2-3, with D possibly TRBD2 on 6 matching bases. V shed 1 base and J shed 1 base, with 9 bases lying between them. Germline V gives CDR1 MNHEY, CDR2 SMNVEV (reference sequence). The CDR3 spans 15 residues. The CDR3 DNA reads TGTGCCAGCAGTTTATTTCCTAGCGGCACAGATACGCAGTATTTT. Translation: CASSLFPSGTDTQYF.